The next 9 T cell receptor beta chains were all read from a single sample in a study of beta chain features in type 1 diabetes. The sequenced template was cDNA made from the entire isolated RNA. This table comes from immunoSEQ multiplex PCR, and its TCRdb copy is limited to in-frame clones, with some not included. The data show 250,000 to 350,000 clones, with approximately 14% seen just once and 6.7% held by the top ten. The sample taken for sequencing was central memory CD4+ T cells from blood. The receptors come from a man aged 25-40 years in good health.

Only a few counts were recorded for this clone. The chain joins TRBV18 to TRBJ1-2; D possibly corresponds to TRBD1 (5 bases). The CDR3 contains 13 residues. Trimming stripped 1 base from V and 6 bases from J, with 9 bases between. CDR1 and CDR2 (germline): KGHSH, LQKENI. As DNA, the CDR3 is TGTGCCAGCTCACCACAGGGGTTCAATGGCTACACCTTC. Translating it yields CASSPQGFNGYTF. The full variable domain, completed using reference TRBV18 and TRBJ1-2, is NAGVMQNPRHLVRRRGQEARLRCSPMKGHSHVYWYRQLPEEGLKFMVYLQKENIIDESGMPKERFSAEFPKEGPSILRIQQVVRGDSAAYFCASSPQGFNGYTFGSGTRLTVV.

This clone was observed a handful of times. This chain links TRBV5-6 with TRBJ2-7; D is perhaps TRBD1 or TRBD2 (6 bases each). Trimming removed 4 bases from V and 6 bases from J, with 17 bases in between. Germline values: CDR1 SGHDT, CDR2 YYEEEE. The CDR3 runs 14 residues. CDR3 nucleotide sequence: TGTGCCAGCAGCAAGGACCCTGGAGGGGGCGAGCAGTACGTC. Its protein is CASSKDPGGGEQYV.

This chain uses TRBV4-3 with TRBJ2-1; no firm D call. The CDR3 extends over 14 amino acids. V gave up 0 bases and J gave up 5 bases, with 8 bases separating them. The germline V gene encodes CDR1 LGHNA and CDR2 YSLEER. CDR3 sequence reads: CASSQDHPNNEQFF. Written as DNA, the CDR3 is TGCGCCAGCAGCCAAGACCACCCTAACAATGAGCAGTTCTTC.

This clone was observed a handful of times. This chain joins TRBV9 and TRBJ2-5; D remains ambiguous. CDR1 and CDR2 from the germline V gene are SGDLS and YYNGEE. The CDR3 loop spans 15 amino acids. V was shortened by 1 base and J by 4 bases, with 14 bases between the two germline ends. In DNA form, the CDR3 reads TGTGCCAGCAGCGTATCTACGGAACCAGGAGAGACCCAGTACTTC. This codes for CASSVSTEPGETQYF.

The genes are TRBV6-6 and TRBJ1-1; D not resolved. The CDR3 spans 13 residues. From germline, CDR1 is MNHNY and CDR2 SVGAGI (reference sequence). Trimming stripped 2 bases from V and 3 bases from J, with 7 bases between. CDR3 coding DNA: TGTGCCAGCAGTTACCGCGGGGACACTGAAGCTTTCTTT. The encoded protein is CASSYRGDTEAFF.

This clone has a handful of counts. CDR3 DNA: TGTGCCAGTAAGGGTCACGGACCGCCGAACACTGAAGCTTTCTTT. It translates to CASKGHGPPNTEAFF. The chain recombines TRBV19 with TRBJ1-1, with D uncertain. Germline CDR1 reads LNHDA; CDR2 reads SQIVND (reference sequence). This CDR3 has 15 residues. Trimming shortened V by 7 bases and J by 1 base, and 16 bases separated the two germline ends.

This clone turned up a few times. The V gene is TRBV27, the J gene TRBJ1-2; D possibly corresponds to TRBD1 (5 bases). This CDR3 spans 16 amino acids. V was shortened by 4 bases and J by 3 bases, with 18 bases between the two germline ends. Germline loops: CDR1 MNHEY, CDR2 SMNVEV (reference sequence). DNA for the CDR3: TGTGCCAGCAGTTCTGGGGGGTTGGCCGGGGACTATGGCTACACCTTC. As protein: CASSSGGLAGDYGYTF.

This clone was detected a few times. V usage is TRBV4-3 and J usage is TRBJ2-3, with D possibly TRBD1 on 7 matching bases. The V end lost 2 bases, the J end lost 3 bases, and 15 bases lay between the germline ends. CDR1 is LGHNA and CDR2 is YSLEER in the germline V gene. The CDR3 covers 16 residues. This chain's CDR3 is CASSQNRQGGTDTQYF. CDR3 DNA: TGCGCCAGCAGCCAAAATCGACAGGGAGGAACAGATACGCAGTATTTT.

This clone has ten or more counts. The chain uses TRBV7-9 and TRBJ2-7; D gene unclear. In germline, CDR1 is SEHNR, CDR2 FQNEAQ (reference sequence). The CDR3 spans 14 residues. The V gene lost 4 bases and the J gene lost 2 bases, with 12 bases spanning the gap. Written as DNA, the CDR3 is TGTGCCAGCAGCTCATCTACCCTGGCCTACGAGCAGTACGTC. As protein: CASSSSTLAYEQYV.